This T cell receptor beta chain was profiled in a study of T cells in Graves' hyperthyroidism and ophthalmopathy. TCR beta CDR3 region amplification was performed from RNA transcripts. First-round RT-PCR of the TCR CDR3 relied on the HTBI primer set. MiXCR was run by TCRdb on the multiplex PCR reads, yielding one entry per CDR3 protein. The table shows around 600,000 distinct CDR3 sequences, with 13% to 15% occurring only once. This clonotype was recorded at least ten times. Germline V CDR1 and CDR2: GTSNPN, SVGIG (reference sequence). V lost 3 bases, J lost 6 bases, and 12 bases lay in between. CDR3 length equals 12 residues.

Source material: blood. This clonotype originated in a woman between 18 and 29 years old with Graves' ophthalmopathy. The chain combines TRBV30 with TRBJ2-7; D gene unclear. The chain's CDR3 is CAWRGLDREQYF. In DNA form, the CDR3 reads TGTGCCTGGAGGGGGTTAGATCGCGAGCAGTACTTC.